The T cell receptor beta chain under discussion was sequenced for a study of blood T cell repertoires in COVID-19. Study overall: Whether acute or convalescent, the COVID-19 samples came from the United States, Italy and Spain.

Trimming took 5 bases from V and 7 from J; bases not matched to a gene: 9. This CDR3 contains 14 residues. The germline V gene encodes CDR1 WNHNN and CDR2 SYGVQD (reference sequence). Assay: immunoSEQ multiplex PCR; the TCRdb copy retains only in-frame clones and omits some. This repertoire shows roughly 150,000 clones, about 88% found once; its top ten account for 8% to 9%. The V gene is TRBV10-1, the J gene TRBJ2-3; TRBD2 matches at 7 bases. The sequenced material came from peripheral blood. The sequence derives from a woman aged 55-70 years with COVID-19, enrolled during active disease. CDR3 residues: CASSPREDPYTQYF. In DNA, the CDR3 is TGCGCCAGCAGTCCCCGGGAGGATCCCTATACGCAGTATTTT.